The entry below describes one T cell receptor (beta chain). Its antigen is not known. These data originate in a study of CD8+ T cells in alopecia areata. This CDR3 has 13 residues. V shed 6 bases, J shed 1 base, and the junction held 4 bases outside the gene matches. From germline, CDR1 is SQVTM and CDR2 ANQGSEA. Sequencing used cDNA as its template, made by extracting RNA and reverse transcribing it. TCRdb's table, derived via immunoSEQ multiplex PCR, lists solely in-frame clones and lacks some. This sample yields fewer than 150,000 clones, of which 58% are seen a single time; about 31% belongs to the top ten. Treatment in this sample: oral pan-JAK inhibitor, 5-10 mg twice daily. Overall study results and limits: Lesional scalp, notably in alopecia totalis/universalis, had clonality above that of normal scalp. There were many expanded lesional clones persisting in scalp and blood during tofacitinib. On tofacitinib, scalp clonality and expanded CD8+ clones among top 100 fell significantly.

The chain links TRBV29-1 to TRBJ2-7; 9 bases line up with TRBD1. The receptor comes from a human donor with alopecia areata. The specimen comprised CD8+ T cells sorted from blood, sampled at week 4, from a patient treated with tofacitinib. This CDR3 reads CSVMTGGSYEQYF. The CDR3 DNA reads as TGCAGCGTGATGACAGGGGGGTCCTACGAGCAGTACTTC.